This TCR beta chain originates from a study of shared clonotypes between healthy human individuals. The germline V gene has CDR1 MNHEY and CDR2 SVGAGI. V gave up 0 bases and J gave up 4 bases, with 9 bases separating them. This CDR3 spans 15 amino acids. Data came from immunoSEQ multiplex PCR; TCRdb stores just in-frame clones and leaves some out. The data show under 850,000 clones, with 85% to 95% seen just once and less than 25% held by the top ten. Naive CD8 cells were CD45RO-negative, positively selected for CCR7, excluding terminally differentiated effector memory CD45RA+ cells. The chain recombines TRBV6-5 with TRBJ1-4; no firm D call. The TCR comes from a man under 40 in good health. The sequenced sample was naive CD8+ T cells sorted from blood. DNA for the CDR3: TGTGCCAGCAGTTACTCAGCCAGGCTTAATGAAAAACTGTTTTTT. Translating gives CASSYSARLNEKLFF.